Reported below is one T cell receptor (beta chain). Antigen specificity is unknown. The CDR3 spans 15 residues. Germline assignment: CDR1 SGHTA and CDR2 FQGNSA. The V end was cut by 3 bases, the J end by 3 bases, with 12 bases between. TCRdb itself ran the 5' RACE reads through MiXCR, one entry per CDR3 protein. Altogether 250,000 to 400,000 distinct CDR3 sequences are present, 11% being singletons, with the ten largest covering roughly a tenth. The data were obtained in a study of CD8 T cells in ankylosing spondylitis. The study, taken as a whole, reports: What appeared characteristic of ankylosing spondylitis blood was a TCR beta motif of fewer than ten highly homologous variants. According to the report, clones linked to the disease were significantly enriched in matched synovial fluid samples taken from ankylosing spondylitis patients.

This clonotype was sampled from a female donor with ankylosing spondylitis or in good health (not recorded which). Sample: blood, either unsorted or a sorted T cell fraction (not recorded which). The J gene is TRBJ1-3, the V gene TRBV7-2, with D tentatively TRBD1 (6 bases). CDR3 protein: CASSLGAQGGNTIYF. The CDR3 region has the DNA TGTGCCAGCAGCTTGGGGGCACAGGGTGGAAACACCATATATTTT.